This TCR beta chain was captured by sequencing in a study of post-analysis software for immune sequencing data. The overall study: Secondary progressive, relapsing-remitting and progressive-relapsing multiple sclerosis were among the included disease courses.

Remarks on this clonotype: Its antigen is undetermined.

Overall study results and limits: The study found TRBV5-6, TRBV5-1 and TRBV20-1 among about five TRBV segments more frequent in patients than controls. Significantly lower normalized Chao1 diversity was found in patients with multiple sclerosis relative to controls. Same-batch preparations were strongly co-clustered by F measure.

Trimming removed 4 bases at V and 2 bases at J, with 8 bases between. CDR1 is DFQATT, CDR2 SNEGSKA, per germline (reference sequence). CDR3 length: 12 amino acids. Included in the TCR beta cDNA libraries were unique molecular identifiers. TCRdb re-derived calls from the PCR reads in MiXCR, one entry per CDR3 protein. This table holds hundreds of thousands of distinct CDR3 sequences, roughly 58% found once. The origin of this receptor is a girl aged 10 to 17 with multiple sclerosis. The sample was blood. The chain employs TRBV20-1 and TRBJ2-5; D call uncertain. CDR3 DNA sequence: TGCAGTGCTATCCTTGGTCAAGAGACCCAGTACTTC. This translates into CSAILGQETQYF.